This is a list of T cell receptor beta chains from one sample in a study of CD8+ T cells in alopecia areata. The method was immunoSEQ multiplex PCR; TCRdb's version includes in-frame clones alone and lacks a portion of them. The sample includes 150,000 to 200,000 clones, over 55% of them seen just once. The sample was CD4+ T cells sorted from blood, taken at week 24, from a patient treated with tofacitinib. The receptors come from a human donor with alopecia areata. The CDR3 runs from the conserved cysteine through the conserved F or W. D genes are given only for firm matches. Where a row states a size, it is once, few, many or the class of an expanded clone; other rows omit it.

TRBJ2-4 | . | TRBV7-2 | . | TGTGCCAGCAGCTCCCAGGGGTCGATGAACATTCAGTACTTC | CASSSQGSMNIQYF
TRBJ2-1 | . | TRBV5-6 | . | TGTGCCAGCAGCTTGGCGCAGGGAGTGTCCTACAATGAGCAGTTCTTC | CASSLAQGVSYNEQFF
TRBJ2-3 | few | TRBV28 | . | TGTGCCAGCAGTGTCCAAGGGCTCCATACGCAGTATTTT | CASSVQGLHTQYF
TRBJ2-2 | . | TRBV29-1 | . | TGCAGCGTTGCACACCTTGTCACCGGGGAGCTGTTTTTT | CSVAHLVTGELFF
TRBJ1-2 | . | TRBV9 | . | TGTGCCAGCAGCTTATCCGGTGGAGTGGTTGGCTACACCTTC | CASSLSGGVVGYTF
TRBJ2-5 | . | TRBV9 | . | TGTGCCAGCAGTGAGTCCCCCAGAAAGCAAGAGACCCAGTACTTC | CASSESPRKQETQYF
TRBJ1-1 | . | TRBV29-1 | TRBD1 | TGCAGCGTTGAAAAGGGGGCCCAAACTGAAGCTTTCTTT | CSVEKGAQTEAFF
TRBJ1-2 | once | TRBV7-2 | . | TGTGCCAGCAGCTTAGTACCAGCCGTAACTAACTATGGCTACACCTTC | CASSLVPAVTNYGYTF
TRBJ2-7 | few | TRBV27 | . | TGTGCCACCACCAACCGAGCATCGAACGAGCAGTACTTC | CATTNRASNEQYF
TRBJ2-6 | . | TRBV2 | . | TGTGCCAGCAGTGAACTCTCTGGGGCCAACGTCCTGACTTTC | CASSELSGANVLTF
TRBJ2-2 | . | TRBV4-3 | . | TGCGCCAGCAGCCTCAGCCTAGGGGAGCTGTTTTTT | CASSLSLGELFF
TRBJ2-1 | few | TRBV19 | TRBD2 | TGTGCCAGTAGTATAGGCAGCCTAGCGGGGCACAATGAGCAGTTCTTC | CASSIGSLAGHNEQFF
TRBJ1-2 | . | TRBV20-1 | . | TGCAGTGCTAGAGGAGAGGGTGGCTACACCTTC | CSARGEGGYTF
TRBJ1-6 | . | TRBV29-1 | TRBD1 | TGCAGCGTTTCGTGGGACAGGAACACACCCCTCCACTTT | CSVSWDRNTPLHF
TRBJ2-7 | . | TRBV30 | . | TGTGCCTGGAGTGGCCGGACCTACGAGCAGTACTTC | CAWSGRTYEQYF
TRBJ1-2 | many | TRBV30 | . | TGTGCCTGGAGTGCCCAGGGAACGAATGGCTACACCTTC | CAWSAQGTNGYTF